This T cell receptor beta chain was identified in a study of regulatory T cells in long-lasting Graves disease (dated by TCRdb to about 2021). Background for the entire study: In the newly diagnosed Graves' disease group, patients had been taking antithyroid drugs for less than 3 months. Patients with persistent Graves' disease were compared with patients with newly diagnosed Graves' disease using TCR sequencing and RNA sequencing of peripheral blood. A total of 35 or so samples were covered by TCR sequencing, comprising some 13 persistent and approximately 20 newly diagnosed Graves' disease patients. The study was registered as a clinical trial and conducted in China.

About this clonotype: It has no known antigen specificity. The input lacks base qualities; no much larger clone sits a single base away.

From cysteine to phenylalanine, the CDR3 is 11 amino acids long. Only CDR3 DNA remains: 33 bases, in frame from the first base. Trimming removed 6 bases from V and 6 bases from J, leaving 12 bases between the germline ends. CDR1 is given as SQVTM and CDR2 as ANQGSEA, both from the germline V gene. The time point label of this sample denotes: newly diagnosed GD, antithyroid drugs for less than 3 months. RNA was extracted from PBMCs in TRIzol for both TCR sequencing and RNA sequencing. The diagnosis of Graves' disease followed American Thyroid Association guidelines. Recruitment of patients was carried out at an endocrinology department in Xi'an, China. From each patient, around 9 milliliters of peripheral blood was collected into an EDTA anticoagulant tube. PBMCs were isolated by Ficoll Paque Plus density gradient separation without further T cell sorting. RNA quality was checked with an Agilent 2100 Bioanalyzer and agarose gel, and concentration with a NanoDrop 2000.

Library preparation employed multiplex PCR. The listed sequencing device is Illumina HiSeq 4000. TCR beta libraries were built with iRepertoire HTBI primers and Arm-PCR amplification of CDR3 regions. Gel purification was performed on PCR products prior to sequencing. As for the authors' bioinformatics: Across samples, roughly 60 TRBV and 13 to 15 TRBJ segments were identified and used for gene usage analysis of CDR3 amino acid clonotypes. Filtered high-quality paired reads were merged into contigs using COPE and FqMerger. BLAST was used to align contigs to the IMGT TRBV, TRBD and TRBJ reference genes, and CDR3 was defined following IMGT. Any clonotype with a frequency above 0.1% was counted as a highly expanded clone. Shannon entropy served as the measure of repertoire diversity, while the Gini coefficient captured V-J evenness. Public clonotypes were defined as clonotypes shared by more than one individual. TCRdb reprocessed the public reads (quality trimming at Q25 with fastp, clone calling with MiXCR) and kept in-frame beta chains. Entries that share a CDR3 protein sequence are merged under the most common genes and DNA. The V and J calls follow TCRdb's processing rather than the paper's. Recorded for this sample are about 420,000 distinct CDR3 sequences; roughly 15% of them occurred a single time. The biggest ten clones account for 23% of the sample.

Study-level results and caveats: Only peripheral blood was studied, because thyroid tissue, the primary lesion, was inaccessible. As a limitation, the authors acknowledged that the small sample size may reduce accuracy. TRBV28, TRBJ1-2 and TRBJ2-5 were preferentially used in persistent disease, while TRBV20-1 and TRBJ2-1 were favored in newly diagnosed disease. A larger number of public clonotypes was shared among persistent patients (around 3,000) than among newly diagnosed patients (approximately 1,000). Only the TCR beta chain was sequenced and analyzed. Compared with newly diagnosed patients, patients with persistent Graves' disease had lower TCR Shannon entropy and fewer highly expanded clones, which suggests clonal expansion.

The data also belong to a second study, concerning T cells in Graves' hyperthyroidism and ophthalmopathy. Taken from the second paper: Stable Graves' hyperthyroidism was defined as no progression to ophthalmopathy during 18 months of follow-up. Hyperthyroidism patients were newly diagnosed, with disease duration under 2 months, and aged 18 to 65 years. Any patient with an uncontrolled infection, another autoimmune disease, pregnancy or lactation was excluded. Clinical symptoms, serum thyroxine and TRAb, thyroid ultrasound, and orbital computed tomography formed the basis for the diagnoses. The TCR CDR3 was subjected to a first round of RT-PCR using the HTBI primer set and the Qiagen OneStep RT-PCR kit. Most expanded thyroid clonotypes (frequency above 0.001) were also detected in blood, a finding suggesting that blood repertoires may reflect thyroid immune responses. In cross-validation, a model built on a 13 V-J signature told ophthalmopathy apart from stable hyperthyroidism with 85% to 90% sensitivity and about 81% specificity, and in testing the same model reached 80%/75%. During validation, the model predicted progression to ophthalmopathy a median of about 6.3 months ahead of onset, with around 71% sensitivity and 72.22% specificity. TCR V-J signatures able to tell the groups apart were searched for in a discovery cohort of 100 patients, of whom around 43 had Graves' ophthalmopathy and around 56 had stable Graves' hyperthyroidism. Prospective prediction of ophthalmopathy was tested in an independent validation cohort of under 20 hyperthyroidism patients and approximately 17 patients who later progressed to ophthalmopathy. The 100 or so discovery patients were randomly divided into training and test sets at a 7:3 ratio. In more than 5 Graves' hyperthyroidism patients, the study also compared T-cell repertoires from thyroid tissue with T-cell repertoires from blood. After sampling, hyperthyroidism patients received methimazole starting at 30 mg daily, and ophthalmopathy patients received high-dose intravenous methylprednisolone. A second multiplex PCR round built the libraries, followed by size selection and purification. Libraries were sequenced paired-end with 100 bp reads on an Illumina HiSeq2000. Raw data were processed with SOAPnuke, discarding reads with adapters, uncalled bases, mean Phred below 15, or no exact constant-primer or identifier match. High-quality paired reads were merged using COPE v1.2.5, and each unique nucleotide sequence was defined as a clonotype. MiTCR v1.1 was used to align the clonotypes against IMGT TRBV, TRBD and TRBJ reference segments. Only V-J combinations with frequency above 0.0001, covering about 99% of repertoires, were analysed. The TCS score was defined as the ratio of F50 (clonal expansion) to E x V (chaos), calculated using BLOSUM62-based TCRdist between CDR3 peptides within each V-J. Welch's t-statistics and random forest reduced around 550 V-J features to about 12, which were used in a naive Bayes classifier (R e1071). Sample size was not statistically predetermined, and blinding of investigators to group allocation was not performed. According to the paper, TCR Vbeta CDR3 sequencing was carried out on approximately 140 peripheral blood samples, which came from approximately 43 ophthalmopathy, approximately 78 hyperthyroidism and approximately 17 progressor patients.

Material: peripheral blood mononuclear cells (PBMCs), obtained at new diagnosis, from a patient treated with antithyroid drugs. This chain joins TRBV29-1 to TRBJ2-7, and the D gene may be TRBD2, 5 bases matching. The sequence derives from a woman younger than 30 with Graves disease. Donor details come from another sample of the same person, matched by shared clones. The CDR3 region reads CSVVTMFEQYF. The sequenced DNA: TGCAGCGTCGTGACTATGTTCGAGCAGTACTTC.